This T cell receptor beta chain was profiled in a study of human T cells and chemical hapten exposure. Study details: The patients were mostly female; they had alopecia areata, totalis or universalis. TCR yields differed between samples (mainly from small differences in pooled library volume).

V lost 6 bases and J 2 bases, leaving 16 bases between the germline ends. Germline CDR1 SNHLY, CDR2 FYNNEI. This CDR3 comprises 15 residues. Study findings and constraints: Versus controls, expanded TCRs had significantly more large CDR3 similarity clusters. Patch test score was positively correlated with the counts of PT1 expanded TCRs.

This clonotype was counted ten times or more. Its antigen is not known. Using its own MiXCR run on the RACE reads, TCRdb lists one record per CDR3 protein. The sample lists around 380,000 distinct CDR3 sequences, more than 4.5% occurring once. Time point noted: patch test 1, 2 weeks after DPC sensitization. The sample's treatment: therapeutic diphenylcyclopropenone sensitization with weekly scalp DPC. The sequences come from whole blood, collected in connection with sensitization to the hapten diphenylcyclopropenone (DPC). The J gene is TRBJ1-1, the V gene TRBV2, with D perhaps matching TRBD1 (5 bases). The clonotype comes from a woman aged 45-65 years with alopecia areata. Some clones in this sample may be carry-over from other donors' samples. In DNA, the CDR3 is TGTGCCAGCAGAAAGACCACAGGAGTCAACACTGAAGCTTTCTTT. This sequence encodes CASRKTTGVNTEAFF.